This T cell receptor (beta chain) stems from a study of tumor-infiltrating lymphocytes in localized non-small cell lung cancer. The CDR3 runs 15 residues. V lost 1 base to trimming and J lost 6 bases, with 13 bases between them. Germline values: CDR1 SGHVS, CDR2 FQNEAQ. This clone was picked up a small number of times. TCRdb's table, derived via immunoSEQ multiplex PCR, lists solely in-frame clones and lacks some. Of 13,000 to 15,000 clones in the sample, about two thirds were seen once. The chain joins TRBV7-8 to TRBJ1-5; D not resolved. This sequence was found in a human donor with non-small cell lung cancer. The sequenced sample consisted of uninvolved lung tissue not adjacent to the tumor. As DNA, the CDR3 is TGTGCCAGCAGCTTAGAAGAGAGTGGCTCTCAGCCCCAGCATTTT. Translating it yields CASSLEESGSQPQHF.